One and the same sample provided the 3 T cell receptor beta chains below, sequenced in a study of shared clonotypes between healthy human individuals (TCRdb year 2020). Libraries were constructed by the immunoSEQ multiplex PCR assay. TCRdb stores this immuneACCESS table with in-frame sequences only. Part of the clones is absent; in the studies checked, under half of the shortfall reflects unresolved V genes, and no reason is known for the rest. Across this sample there are over 2 million clones, with about 95% seen only once. Jointly, the top ten make up around 1.1% of the sample. CD8 naive samples were CD45RO-negative cells positively selected for CCR7, giving a CD45RA+CCR7+ population that excluded TemRA cells. The sequenced sample consisted of naive CD8+ T cells sorted from blood. The cell subset or site label on this specimen signifies: CD45RA+CCR7+. These receptor sequences come from a young man in good health.

The CDR3 loop reads CASSQLPGQGFEAEKLFF. The DNA for the CDR3 is TGCGCCAGCAGCCAACTGCCGGGACAGGGATTTGAGGCTGAAAAACTGTTTTTT. J is TRBJ1-4 and V is TRBV4-1, with 9 bases aligning to TRBD1. Trimming at V came to 2 bases and at J to 7 bases, leaving 14 bases not matched to a gene. CDR3 size: 18 residues. Germline V gene lookup returns CDR1 MGHRA and CDR2 YSYEKL.

The chain recombines TRBV5-6 with TRBJ1-1, with D possibly matching TRBD1 (5 bases). Germline CDR1 reads SGHDT; CDR2 reads YYEEEE. The CDR3 totals 13 residues. The ends were cut back, 4 bases at V and 11 bases at J, with 18 bases in the middle. The DNA for the CDR3 is TGTGCCAGCAGCCCCCCCGAGGGGTTAGGTGCTTTCTTT. It codes for CASSPPEGLGAFF. The full variable domain, rest sourced from reference TRBV5-6 and TRBJ1-1, is DAGVTQSPTHLIKTRGQQVTLRCSPKSGHDTVSWYQQALGQGPQFIFQYYEEEERQRGNFPDRFSGHQFPNYSSELNVNALLLGDSALYLCASSPPEGLGAFFGQGTRLTVV.

On this clone itself: Other DNA sequences within the sample encode an identical CDR3. The chain has TRBV28 and TRBJ2-1; D possibly corresponds to TRBD2 (6 bases). Germline V gives CDR1 MDHEN, CDR2 SYDVKM. This CDR3 region has 15 residues. V was shortened by 3 bases and J by 0 bases, with 9 bases between the two germline ends. The CDR3 DNA reads TGTGCCAGCAGTTTGGGGGGTAGCTCCTACAATGAGCAGTTCTTC. As protein: CASSLGGSSYNEQFF.